This T cell receptor beta chain was obtained from a study of T-cell memory formation after mild COVID-19. Study outcomes and limitations: SARS-CoV-2 specificity was not confirmed for second-wave clones peaking on day 37.

Germline CDR1 is SEHNR and CDR2 is FQNEAQ (reference sequence). The ends were cut back, 6 bases at V and 6 bases at J, with 12 bases in the middle. The CDR3 loop spans 12 amino acids. From the 5' RACE reads, TCRdb called clonotypes with MiXCR, one entry per CDR3 protein. The data show fewer than 150,000 distinct CDR3 sequences, 20% to 25% seen once. With respect to this clonotype: What it binds is not known.

This TCR was recovered from a man younger than 30 who had mild COVID-19 (a few samples of this study predate the infection). Cell type and time point are not known. The source material was PBMCs or a T cell subset sorted from them (not recorded which). This rearrangement joins TRBV7-9 to TRBJ2-7; D remains ambiguous. The DNA of the CDR3 is TGTGCCAGCAGGGAGCGTAGCAGCGAGCAGTACTTC. Encoded protein: CASRERSSEQYF.